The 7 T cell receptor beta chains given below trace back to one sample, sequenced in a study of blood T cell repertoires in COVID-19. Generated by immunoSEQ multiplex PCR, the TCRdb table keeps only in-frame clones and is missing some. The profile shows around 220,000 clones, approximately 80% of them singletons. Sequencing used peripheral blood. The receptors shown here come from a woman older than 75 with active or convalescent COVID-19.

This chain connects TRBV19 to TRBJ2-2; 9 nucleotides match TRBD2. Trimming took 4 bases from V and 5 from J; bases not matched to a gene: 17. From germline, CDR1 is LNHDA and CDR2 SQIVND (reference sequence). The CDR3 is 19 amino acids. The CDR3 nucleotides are TGTGCCAGTAGTAACCCGTTGAGCGCGGGAGGGCCGGGAACCGGGGAGCTGTTTTTT. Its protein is CASSNPLSAGGPGTGELFF.

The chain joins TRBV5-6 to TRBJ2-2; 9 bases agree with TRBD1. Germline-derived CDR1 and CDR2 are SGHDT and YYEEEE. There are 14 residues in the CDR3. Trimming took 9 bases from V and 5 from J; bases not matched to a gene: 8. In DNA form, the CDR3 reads TGTGCCACCAACAGGGGGCTCGAGACCGGGGAGCTGTTTTTT. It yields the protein CATNRGLETGELFF.

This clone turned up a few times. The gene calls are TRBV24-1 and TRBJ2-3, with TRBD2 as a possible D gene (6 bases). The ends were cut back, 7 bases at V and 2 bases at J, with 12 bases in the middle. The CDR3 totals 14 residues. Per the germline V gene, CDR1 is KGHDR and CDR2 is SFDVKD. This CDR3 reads CATREGQDTDTQYF. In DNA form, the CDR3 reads TGTGCCACCAGGGAGGGGCAGGACACAGATACGCAGTATTTT.

The CDR3 region has the DNA TGTGCCAGCAGCTTCCCTACAGGGGGAGGTGGCTACACCTTC. This encodes CASSFPTGGGGYTF. V and J are TRBV7-2 and TRBJ1-2, with 8 positions matching TRBD1. With 3 bases clipped from V and 7 bases from J, the junction kept 7 bases outside the gene matches. Germline CDR1 is SGHTA and CDR2 is FQGNSA. The CDR3 covers 14 residues.

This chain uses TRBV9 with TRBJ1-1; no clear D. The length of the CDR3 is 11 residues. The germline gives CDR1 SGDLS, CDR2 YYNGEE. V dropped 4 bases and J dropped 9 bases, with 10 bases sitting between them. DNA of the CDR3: TGTGCCAGCAGCCGCGGGCCCCAAGCTTTCTTT. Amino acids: CASSRGPQAFF. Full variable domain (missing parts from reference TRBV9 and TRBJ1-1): DSGVTQTPKHLITATGQRVTLRCSPRSGDLSVYWYQQSLDQGLQFLIQYYNGEERAKGNILERFSAQQFPDLHSELNLSSLELGDSALYFCASSRGPQAFFGQGTRLTVV.

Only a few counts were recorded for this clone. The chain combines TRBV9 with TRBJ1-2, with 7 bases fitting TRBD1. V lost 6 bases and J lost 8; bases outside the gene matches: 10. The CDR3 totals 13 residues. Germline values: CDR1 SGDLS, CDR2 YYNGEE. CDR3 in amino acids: CASTSNPGGGYTF. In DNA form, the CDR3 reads TGTGCCAGCACCTCAAACCCAGGGGGGGGCTACACCTTC.

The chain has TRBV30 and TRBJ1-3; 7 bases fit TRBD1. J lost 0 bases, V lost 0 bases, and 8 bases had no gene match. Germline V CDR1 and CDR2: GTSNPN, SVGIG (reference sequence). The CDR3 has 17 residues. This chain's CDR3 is CAWSVRGQRSSGNTIYF. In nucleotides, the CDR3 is TGTGCCTGGAGTGTACGGGGACAGAGGAGCTCTGGAAACACCATATATTTT.